The 29 T cell receptor beta chains given below trace back to one sample, sequenced in a study of brain T cells in children with intractable seizures. Repertoires were generated with immunoSEQ multiplex PCR, while TCRdb's copy carries only in-frame clones and drops some. The repertoire holds about 80,000 clones, roughly 89% seen once, with roughly 25% in the top ten. Here the sequenced sample was peripheral blood, taken at surgery. These receptor sequences come from a girl aged 2 to 9 with Rasmussen encephalitis and intractable seizures.

This clone is large. The gene calls are TRBV19 and TRBJ1-1; no firm D call. CDR1 and CDR2 (germline): LNHDA, SQIVND (reference sequence). This CDR3 spans 13 amino acids. Trimming shortened V by 3 bases and J by 4 bases, and 9 bases separated the two germline ends. The CDR3 spells CASSIGVGTEAFF. CDR3 DNA sequence: TGTGCCAGTAGTATCGGAGTAGGCACTGAAGCTTTCTTT.

The rearrangement links TRBV29-1 to TRBJ1-1; TRBD1 agrees at 7 bases. The CDR3 consists of 13 residues. V shed 7 bases, J shed 0 bases, and the junction held 5 bases outside the gene matches. From germline, CDR1 is SQVTM and CDR2 ANQGSEA. In nucleotides, the CDR3 is TGCAGCGGGGAAGGACAGGTGAACACTGAAGCTTTCTTT. Amino acid sequence: CSGEGQVNTEAFF.

This chain links TRBV4-1 with TRBJ2-3; D not certain. Germline CDR1 MGHRA, CDR2 YSYEKL. The ends were cut back, 2 bases at V and 6 bases at J, with 6 bases in the middle. The CDR3 is made up of 12 amino acids. The CDR3 is CASSQMADTQYF. In DNA, the CDR3 is TGCGCCAGCAGCCAAATGGCGGATACGCAGTATTTT.

A remark on this clone: One junction end does not reproduce the germline sequence, and a read error may be involved. The chain links TRBV19 to TRBJ1-6; D may be TRBD1 (6 bases). CDR1 LNHDA and CDR2 SQIVND come from the germline V gene (reference sequence). The CDR3 spans 12 residues. The CDR3 DNA follows: TGTGCCAGTAGTTTAGAGGGGGGACCCCTCCACTTT. Protein: CASSLEGGPLHF.

The genes are TRBV15 and TRBJ2-1, with D perhaps TRBD2 (6 bases). The V end lost 0 bases, the J end lost 6 bases, and 12 bases lay between the germline ends. The CDR3 runs to 15 residues. The V gene's germline CDR1 is LNHNV and CDR2 YYDKDF (reference sequence). The CDR3 here is CATSRDHATSNEQFF. CDR3 DNA sequence: TGTGCCACCAGCAGAGATCATGCGACTAGCAATGAGCAGTTCTTC.

The V and J genes are TRBV18 and TRBJ1-5, with unresolved D. Germline CDR1 is KGHSH and CDR2 is LQKENI. The length of the CDR3 is 17 residues. Trimming removed 2 bases from V and 2 bases from J, with 16 bases in between. In nucleotides, the CDR3 is TGTGCCAGCTCACCAACGGCGTCGGGCCGCGGCAATCAGCCCCAGCATTTT. It encodes CASSPTASGRGNQPQHF.

The chain has TRBV5-1 and TRBJ1-2; D possibly corresponds to TRBD1 (6 bases). This CDR3 has 14 amino acids. Trimming removed 4 bases at V and 1 base at J, with 11 bases between. Germline V CDR1 and CDR2: SGHRS, YFSETQ. The CDR3 coding sequence is TGCGCCAGCAGCCGAGGACAGAATAACTATGGCTACACCTTC. Protein: CASSRGQNNYGYTF.

The chain uses TRBV19 and TRBJ2-1; 8 bases align to TRBD2. The CDR3 loop spans 15 amino acids. Trimming cost V 8 bases and J 0 bases; bases outside gene matches: 6. Germline-derived CDR1 and CDR2 are LNHDA and SQIVND (reference sequence). CDR3 sequence: CASSSGGISYNEQFF. CDR3 nucleotides: TGTGCCAGTTCAAGCGGGGGAATCTCCTACAATGAGCAGTTCTTC.

V is TRBV5-5 and J is TRBJ1-2; 7 nucleotides line up with TRBD1. The CDR3 is 16 residues long. The J segment lost 4 bases and the V segment lost 6 bases, leaving 15 bases of the junction unmatched. CDR1 is SGHKS and CDR2 is YYEKEE in the germline V gene (reference sequence). The CDR3 region is CASTRKMLGQSYGYTF. In DNA, the CDR3 is TGTGCCAGCACCAGAAAAATGTTGGGACAGTCCTATGGCTACACCTTC.

The chain is built from TRBV11-2 and TRBJ2-7; tentatively, D is TRBD1 or TRBD2 (5 bases each). The V gene lost 3 bases and the J gene lost 6 bases, with 9 bases spanning the gap. The germline V gene has CDR1 SGHAT and CDR2 FQNNGV. CDR3 length: 12 residues. The DNA for the CDR3 is TGTGCCAGCAGCTTCGGGACGGGCGAGCAGTACTTC. This translates into CASSFGTGEQYF.

This chain joins TRBV4-1 and TRBJ2-3, with D unclear. Trimming left V 0 bases short and J 6 bases short, with 19 bases between. The CDR3 covers 17 residues. In germline, CDR1 is MGHRA, CDR2 YSYEKL. CDR3 residues: CASSQEEARPHMDTQYF. CDR3 DNA: TGCGCCAGCAGCCAAGAGGAAGCCAGACCACATATGGATACGCAGTATTTT.

This sequence joins TRBV5-5 and TRBJ2-3; D gene ambiguous. Deletions cut 2 bases from V and 2 bases from J, with 9 bases between. This CDR3 has 14 amino acids. Per germline, CDR1 SGHKS and CDR2 YYEKEE (reference sequence). The CDR3 nucleotides read TGTGCCAGCAGCTTTGGTCTTCTCACAGATACGCAGTATTTT. Translating it yields CASSFGLLTDTQYF. Filled out from reference TRBV5-5 and TRBJ2-3, the complete variable domain reads DAGVTQSPTHLIKTRGQQVTLRCSPISGHKSVSWYQQVLGQGPQFIFQYYEKEERGRGNFPDRFSARQFPNYSSELNVNALLLGDSALYLCASSFGLLTDTQYFGPGTRLTVL.

This clone was seen just once. The CDR3 DNA follows: TGTGCCAGCAGCGCCGCAGGGAGCTATGGCTACACCTTC. Residues: CASSAAGSYGYTF. The genes are TRBV9 and TRBJ1-2, with a tentative D call TRBD1 (5 bases). Trimming took 3 bases from V and 4 from J, leaving 10 bases between them. The germline gives CDR1 SGDLS, CDR2 YYNGEE. The CDR3 is 13 amino acids.

The chain employs TRBV11-1 and TRBJ2-5; D might be TRBD2 (6 bases). The CDR3 spans 15 residues. The germline V gene has CDR1 SGHAT and CDR2 FQDESV (reference sequence). Between the trimmed V and J ends, which lost 5 bases and 1 base, there was a span of 14 bases. This chain's CDR3 is CASSHSGTLQETQYF. The CDR3 coding sequence is TGTGCCAGCAGCCACTCCGGGACTCTCCAAGAGACCCAGTACTTC.

This chain connects TRBV7-3 to TRBJ2-3; D is uncertain. Trimming shortened V by 2 bases and J by 2 bases, and 8 bases separated the two germline ends. From germline, CDR1 is SGHTA and CDR2 FQGTGA. This CDR3 contains 14 residues. The CDR3 loop is CASSLFGVTDTQYF. Written as DNA, the CDR3 is TGTGCCAGCAGCTTATTTGGCGTCACAGATACGCAGTATTTT.

The chain uses TRBV27 and TRBJ1-6; possible D gene TRBD1, 5 bases. In germline, CDR1 is MNHEY, CDR2 SMNVEV (reference sequence). Trimming removed 7 bases from V and 5 bases from J, with 15 bases in between. The CDR3 contains 15 residues. This chain's CDR3 is CASTSPGRDNSPLHF. CDR3 bases: TGTGCCAGCACCTCACCGGGACGGGATAATTCACCCCTCCACTTT.

The CDR3 loop is CASSTRRAMNTEAFF. In DNA form, the CDR3 reads TGTGCCAGCAGTACCCGACGAGCCATGAACACTGAAGCTTTCTTT. This chain uses TRBV28 with TRBJ1-1; D remains unclear. The length of the CDR3 is 15 residues. Germline V gene sequence: CDR1 MDHEN, CDR2 SYDVKM. V was pared by 5 bases and J by 0 bases, with 13 bases between.

This sequence joins TRBV27 and TRBJ2-1; 8 nucleotides agree with TRBD2. This CDR3 is 18 amino acids long. V gave up 3 bases and J gave up 5 bases; unmatched junction bases: 15. The germline gives CDR1 MNHEY, CDR2 SMNVEV (reference sequence). CDR3 protein: CASSFSELAGWGNNEQFF. The CDR3 DNA reads TGTGCCAGCAGTTTCTCAGAGCTAGCGGGCTGGGGAAACAATGAGCAGTTCTTC.

For the CDR3, the DNA is TGCGCCAGCAGTGTCCTAGACACAGATACGCAGTATTTT. Its translation is CASSVLDTDTQYF. V gene TRBV10-1 combines with J gene TRBJ2-3; no clear D. The CDR3 consists of 13 residues. CDR1 WNHNN and CDR2 SYGVQD come from the germline V gene (reference sequence). V lost 4 bases and J lost 2, with 7 bases in between.

V is TRBV28 and J is TRBJ1-2, with TRBD1 as a possible D gene (5 bases). The CDR3 runs 15 residues. The V end was cut by 2 bases, the J end by 5 bases, with 15 bases between. Germline CDR1 and CDR2: MDHEN and SYDVKM. The CDR3 DNA follows: TGTGCCAGCAGTTTACTGTCCGGACAAATTTATGGCTACACCTTC. Amino acid sequence: CASSLLSGQIYGYTF.

This clone was seen only a few times. V usage is TRBV12-3 or TRBV12-4 and J usage is TRBJ1-1, with D maybe TRBD1 (6 bases). This CDR3 contains 11 residues. Trimming removed 2 bases from V and 9 bases from J, with 7 bases in between. The CDR3 region has the DNA TGTGCCAGCAGTTTACAGGGGAAAGCTTTCTTT. Translating gives CASSLQGKAFF.

This chain links TRBV2 with TRBJ2-5; the D gene could be TRBD1 or TRBD2 (5 bases each). Per the germline V gene, CDR1 is SNHLY and CDR2 is FYNNEI. V lost 0 bases, J lost 5 bases, and 19 bases lay in between. The CDR3 loop spans 17 amino acids. The CDR3 sequence is CASSEAWGTHLGETQYF. The CDR3 coding sequence is TGTGCCAGCAGTGAAGCATGGGGGACCCACCTGGGGGAGACCCAGTACTTC.

V gene TRBV6-5 combines with J gene TRBJ2-5; 7 bases agree with TRBD1. Unmatched junction bases numbered 2, after V lost 2 bases and J lost 2 bases. Germline CDR1 MNHEY, CDR2 SVGAGI. CDR3 length equals 14 residues. The CDR3 loop is CASSYRQGQETQYF. The CDR3 nucleotides are TGTGCCAGCAGTTACCGACAGGGACAAGAGACCCAGTACTTC.

This clone was seen once. This chain's CDR3 is CASSLAVKGTEAFF. The CDR3 DNA reads as TGTGCCAGCAGCTTGGCTGTGAAAGGGACTGAAGCTTTCTTT. This rearrangement joins TRBV5-5 to TRBJ1-1, with D hard to call. Germline V gene data show CDR1 as SGHKS and CDR2 as YYEKEE (reference sequence). CDR3 length: 14 amino acids. V lost 0 bases and J 5 bases, leaving 11 bases between the germline ends.

The chain combines TRBV12-5 with TRBJ1-2; D gene unclear. The CDR3 runs 13 residues. Germline V gene lookup returns CDR1 LGHNT and CDR2 FRNRAP. Trimming took 1 base from V and 8 from J, leaving 11 bases between them. The CDR3, as DNA: TGTGCTAGTGGTTTGGAAGCGGGCTGGGGCTACACCTTC. This codes for CASGLEAGWGYTF.

This clone was counted a single time. This chain joins TRBV3-1 (or the pseudogene TRBV3-2) and TRBJ2-2; the D gene is possibly TRBD1 (5 bases). This CDR3 contains 16 residues. From germline, CDR1 is LGHDT and CDR2 YNNKEL (reference sequence). V gave up 2 bases and J gave up 1 base, with 11 bases separating them. CDR3 DNA: TGTGCCAGCAGCCAACGGGCAGGGCGGAACACCGGGGAGCTGTTTTTT. Translating gives CASSQRAGRNTGELFF.

The chain links TRBV27 to TRBJ1-1; 10 nucleotides agree with TRBD1. The CDR3 runs 18 residues. V lost 2 bases to trimming and J lost 0 bases; unmatched junction nucleotides: 9. CDR1 and CDR2 from the germline V gene are MNHEY and SMNVEV (reference sequence). CDR3 sequence reads: CASSLRTGGAWLNTEAFF. CDR3 bases: TGTGCCAGCAGTTTAAGGACAGGGGGTGCTTGGTTGAACACTGAAGCTTTCTTT.

The chain uses TRBV6-5 and TRBJ1-1; D is unresolved. This CDR3 region has 15 residues. From germline, CDR1 is MNHEY and CDR2 SVGAGI. V dropped 6 bases and J dropped 0 bases, with 14 bases sitting between them. The CDR3, as DNA: TGTGCCAGCAGGAAGGGCCGTGAGATGAACACTGAAGCTTTCTTT. The encoded protein is CASRKGREMNTEAFF.

The chain couples TRBV10-2 to TRBJ1-6; D possibly corresponds to TRBD1 (5 bases). Trimming stripped 7 bases from V and 7 bases from J, with 11 bases between. The germline V gene encodes CDR1 WSHSY and CDR2 SAAADI. The length of the CDR3 is 13 residues. CDR3 in amino acids: CASTRAENSPLHF. The CDR3 DNA is TGCGCCAGCACCAGGGCGGAAAATTCACCCCTCCACTTT.